Below, 30 T cell receptor beta chains from the same sample are listed, as sequenced in a study of neoadjuvant anti-PD-1 for oral cavity cancer. Repertoires were generated with immunoSEQ multiplex PCR, while TCRdb's copy carries only in-frame clones and drops some. This table holds 55,000 to 80,000 clones, 80% to 90% found once. This material consisted of PBMCs, taken before nivolumab (anti-PD-1) treatment. The receptors stem from a person aged 40 to 85 with oral cavity squamous cell carcinoma.

The CDR3 nucleotides are TGTGCCTGGAGTGGGCAGGGCATCGGGACCGGGGAGCTGTTTTTT. Protein: CAWSGQGIGTGELFF. The V and J genes are TRBV30 and TRBJ2-2, with D possibly being TRBD1 (5 bases). V gave up 1 base and J gave up 5 bases, with 14 bases separating them. This CDR3 comprises 15 residues. From germline, CDR1 is GTSNPN and CDR2 SVGIG (reference sequence).

This rearrangement joins TRBV5-1 to TRBJ2-1; 7 nucleotides match TRBD2. The CDR3 contains 15 residues. Trimming at V came to 5 bases and at J to 0 bases, leaving 5 bases not matched to a gene. The V gene's germline CDR1 is SGHRS and CDR2 YFSETQ. The CDR3 spells CASRPSGSSYNEQFF. The CDR3, as DNA: TGCGCCAGCAGGCCTAGCGGAAGCTCCTACAATGAGCAGTTCTTC.

This clone has a single count. This chain uses TRBV7-9 with TRBJ2-2, with D uncertain. The CDR3 has 13 amino acids. CDR1 and CDR2 (germline): SEHNR, FQNEAQ (reference sequence). The germline V and J ends were trimmed by 1 base and 3 bases, with 3 bases remaining between them. CDR3 bases: TGTGCCAGCAGCTTAGTTGACACCGGGGAGCTGTTTTTT. It encodes CASSLVDTGELFF.

The chain uses TRBV5-1 and TRBJ2-1, with 9 bases lining up with TRBD1. J gave up 2 bases and V 6 bases, and 3 bases lay outside the gene matches. The CDR3 covers 14 residues. Germline assignment: CDR1 SGHRS and CDR2 YFSETQ. The CDR3 bases are TGCGCCAGCACCACAGGGGGCCCCTACAATGAGCAGTTCTTC. It is translated as CASTTGGPYNEQFF.

V gene TRBV5-1 combines with J gene TRBJ1-1; possibly TRBD1 for D (6 bases). Germline values: CDR1 SGHRS, CDR2 YFSETQ. The CDR3 length is 15 residues. V was clipped by 0 bases and J by 1 base, with 10 bases between them. In nucleotides, the CDR3 is TGCGCCAGCAGCTTGGATCCACAGGGGAACACTGAAGCTTTCTTT. Protein: CASSLDPQGNTEAFF.

The chain combines TRBV5-1 with TRBJ1-1; tentative D call: TRBD1 (6 bases). The CDR3 contains 12 residues. V lost 6 bases, J lost 6 bases, and 12 bases lay in between. Germline loops: CDR1 SGHRS, CDR2 YFSETQ. Here the CDR3 reads CASKGDTAEAFF. The CDR3 nucleotides are TGCGCCAGCAAAGGGGACACGGCTGAAGCTTTCTTT.

V usage is TRBV9 and J usage is TRBJ1-1, with TRBD1 matching 7 bases. CDR1 and CDR2 from the germline V gene are SGDLS and YYNGEE. V lost 3 bases, J lost 0 bases, and 5 bases stayed unmatched. CDR3 length equals 15 residues. CDR3 in amino acids: CASSDRQGMNTEAFF. CDR3 bases: TGTGCCAGCAGCGACCGACAGGGAATGAACACTGAAGCTTTCTTT.

The rearrangement uses TRBV27 and TRBJ1-5, with a possible D match to TRBD1 (5 bases). Germline assignment: CDR1 MNHEY and CDR2 SMNVEV (reference sequence). Trimming removed 7 bases from V and 6 bases from J, with 10 bases in between. The CDR3 runs 12 residues. The CDR3 loop reads CASKAGTQPQHF. DNA for the CDR3: TGTGCCAGCAAGGCAGGGACTCAGCCCCAGCATTTT.

The chain has TRBV4-1 and TRBJ1-3, with D possibly being TRBD1 (5 bases). The CDR3 is 18 residues long. Per the germline V gene, CDR1 is MGHRA and CDR2 is YSYEKL. The ends were cut back, 2 bases at V and 1 base at J, with 18 bases in the middle. The CDR3 sequence: CASSQSSGGRDSGNTIYF. The DNA for the CDR3 is TGCGCCAGCAGCCAATCCTCGGGGGGGAGGGATTCTGGAAACACCATATATTTT.

The V and J genes are TRBV15 and TRBJ2-1, with 10 bases that match TRBD2. V was clipped by 7 bases and J by 4 bases; unmatched bases: 13. Germline CDR1 is LNHNV and CDR2 is YYDKDF (reference sequence). This CDR3 contains 17 residues. This CDR3 reads CATTEVLSGRLYNEQFF. CDR3 nucleotides: TGTGCCACCACTGAGGTCCTTAGCGGGAGGCTGTACAATGAGCAGTTCTTC.

The V and J genes are TRBV15 and TRBJ2-5; the D gene is possibly TRBD1 (5 bases). The CDR3 runs 14 residues. V was cut by 0 bases and J by 5 bases, with 10 bases left in between. Germline V gives CDR1 LNHNV, CDR2 YYDKDF (reference sequence). The CDR3 DNA sequence: TGTGCCACCAGCAGAGATCCCAGGGATGAGACCCAGTACTTC. Residues: CATSRDPRDETQYF. Filled out from reference TRBV15 and TRBJ2-5, the complete variable domain reads DAMVIQNPRYQVTQFGKPVTLSCSQTLNHNVMYWYQQKSSQAPKLLFHYYDKDFNNEADTPDNFQSRRPNTSFCFLDIRSPGLGDTAMYLCATSRDPRDETQYFGPGTRLLVL.

The chain has TRBV6-1 and TRBJ1-1; D call uncertain. Trimming removed 2 bases from V and 1 base from J, with 11 bases in between. The CDR3 contains 15 residues. In germline, CDR1 is MNHNS, CDR2 SASEGT. Here the CDR3 reads CASSETLPRNTEAFF. The CDR3 DNA reads TGTGCCAGCAGTGAAACACTGCCTCGGAACACTGAAGCTTTCTTT.

The V call is TRBV6-4, the J call TRBJ2-3; tentatively, D is TRBD2 (6 bases). The germline gives CDR1 MRHNA, CDR2 SNTAGT. V was trimmed by 0 bases and J by 2 bases, leaving 9 bases between them. The CDR3 is 15 residues long. The CDR3 loop is CASSDSSGDTDTQYF. The CDR3 nucleotides are TGTGCCAGCAGTGACTCTTCGGGAGACACAGATACGCAGTATTTT.

The rearrangement uses TRBV4-1 and TRBJ2-1, with 8 bases identical to TRBD2. Losses at the gene ends were 3 bases for V and 4 bases for J; bases not matched to a gene: 11. The CDR3 extends over 17 amino acids. The germline V gene has CDR1 MGHRA and CDR2 YSYEKL. This chain's CDR3 is CASSHRPWRGVYNEQFF. As DNA, the CDR3 is TGCGCCAGCAGCCACCGCCCCTGGCGGGGGGTATACAATGAGCAGTTCTTC.

This chain uses TRBV11-2 with TRBJ2-3, with 8 bases fitting TRBD2. The CDR3 loop spans 14 amino acids. The germline V gene has CDR1 SGHAT and CDR2 FQNNGV. The trim removed 6 bases at V and 8 bases at J, leaving 10 bases unmatched. CDR3 coding DNA: TGTGCCAGCAGTCCGGGACTAGACGCCGGTACGCAGTATTTT. It specifies CASSPGLDAGTQYF.

The chain recombines TRBV29-1 with TRBJ2-5, with 7 bases that match TRBD1. V gave up 3 bases and J gave up 2 bases; unmatched junction bases: 3. The CDR3 consists of 13 residues. CDR1 is SQVTM and CDR2 is ANQGSEA in the germline V gene. The CDR3 nucleotides are TGCAGCGTTGATAAGGACAGGCAAGAGACCCAGTACTTC. Protein product: CSVDKDRQETQYF.

The rearrangement joins TRBV7-8 to TRBJ2-1; D gene unclear. CDR1 is SGHVS and CDR2 is FQNEAQ in the germline V gene. The CDR3 covers 14 residues. The V and J ends lost 5 bases and 5 bases respectively, with 13 bases between them. In DNA form, the CDR3 reads TGTGCCAGCAGCCCCCCGGTAGGCCACAATGAGCAGTTCTTC. Translating it yields CASSPPVGHNEQFF.

The chain joins TRBV28 to TRBJ1-2; D possibly corresponds to TRBD1 (6 bases). CDR3 length: 14 amino acids. Germline V gives CDR1 MDHEN, CDR2 SYDVKM. Trimming took 3 bases from V and 4 from J, leaving 12 bases between them. CDR3 nucleotide sequence: TGTGCCAGCAGTTTCGGAGGGACACTCTATGGCTACACCTTC. Its protein is CASSFGGTLYGYTF.

The chain is built from TRBV5-1 and TRBJ2-7; D perhaps matches TRBD1 (6 bases). The CDR3 has 15 amino acids. The V gene lost 0 bases and the J gene lost 1 base, with 11 bases spanning the gap. CDR1 and CDR2 from the germline V gene are SGHRS and YFSETQ. The CDR3 is CASSLGLTGSYEQYF. CDR3 sequence (DNA): TGCGCCAGCAGCTTGGGGCTAACAGGGTCCTACGAGCAGTACTTC.

V usage is TRBV2 and J usage is TRBJ2-7, with TRBD1 matching over 9 bases. The V segment lost 8 bases and the J segment 7 bases; nucleotides outside the gene matches: 6. The CDR3 runs to 12 residues. The germline gives CDR1 SNHLY, CDR2 FYNNEI. CDR3 residues: CASGTGLGEQYF. CDR3 nucleotides: TGTGCCAGCGGGACAGGGTTGGGGGAGCAGTACTTC.

This rearrangement joins TRBV6-5 to TRBJ2-7; D not certain. This CDR3 comprises 15 residues. The V gene's germline CDR1 is MNHEY and CDR2 SVGAGI. Trimming shortened V by 2 bases and J by 4 bases, and 15 bases separated the two germline ends. CDR3 loop: CASSYTSIVPYEQYF. The CDR3, as DNA: TGTGCCAGCAGTTACACGTCTATAGTTCCTTACGAGCAGTACTTC.

V is TRBV30 and J is TRBJ2-2; D call uncertain. CDR1 GTSNPN and CDR2 SVGIG come from the germline V gene (reference sequence). V lost 0 bases, J lost 3 bases, and 5 bases lay in between. This CDR3 comprises 13 residues. CDR3 in amino acids: CAWSVEDTGELFF. As DNA, the CDR3 is TGTGCCTGGAGTGTAGAAGACACCGGGGAGCTGTTTTTT.

This clone was recorded a few times. The V and J genes are TRBV7-9 and TRBJ2-1; D is undetermined. The germline V gene has CDR1 SEHNR and CDR2 FQNEAQ (reference sequence). Trimming left V 5 bases short and J 11 bases short, with 16 bases between. The CDR3 contains 13 residues. In DNA form, the CDR3 reads TGTGCCAGCAGCCATTATAGGACGCTTAAGCAGTTCTTC. Translating it yields CASSHYRTLKQFF.

This clone has more than one count but fewer than ten. This rearrangement joins TRBV6-5 to TRBJ2-7; maybe TRBD2 (6 bases). CDR1 is MNHEY and CDR2 is SVGAGI in the germline V gene. The V and J ends lost 2 bases and 4 bases respectively, with 18 bases between them. This CDR3 is 16 amino acids long. DNA of the CDR3: TGTGCCAGCAGTTACGGCGTCTCGGGAGCCAAATACGAGCAGTACTTC. It is translated as CASSYGVSGAKYEQYF.

The sample holds one count of this clone. The J gene is TRBJ2-1, the V gene TRBV29-1, with D unresolved. Trimming took off 0 bases at V and 8 bases at J, with 5 bases between the two ends. In germline, CDR1 is SQVTM, CDR2 ANQGSEA. This CDR3 is built from 11 residues. This chain's CDR3 is CSVEDRDEQFF. CDR3 DNA: TGCAGCGTTGAAGATCGGGATGAGCAGTTCTTC.

The chain carries TRBV28 and TRBJ2-7; a weak D match, TRBD1 (6 bases). The CDR3 totals 16 residues. V shed 5 bases and J shed 4 bases, with 21 bases lying between them. Germline CDR1 MDHEN, CDR2 SYDVKM. The CDR3 nucleotides read TGTGCCAGCAGTCCCTCGTCACACAGGACAGTATACGAGCAGTACTTC. Its protein product is CASSPSSHRTVYEQYF.

This clone was detected a few times. The DNA of the CDR3 is TGCAGCGTTGTGGCTGGGCGCTCGGATGGCTACACCTTC. As protein: CSVVAGRSDGYTF. This sequence joins TRBV29-1 and TRBJ1-2; D is undetermined. V lost 4 bases, J lost 6 bases, and 15 bases lay in between. Germline V gene lookup returns CDR1 SQVTM and CDR2 ANQGSEA. The CDR3 runs 13 residues. The full variable domain, rest sourced from reference TRBV29-1 and TRBJ1-2, is SAVISQKPSRDICQRGTSLTIQCQVDSQVTMMFWYRQQPGQSLTLIATANQGSEATYESGFVIDKFPISRPNLTFSTLTVSNMSPEDSSIYLCSVVAGRSDGYTFGSGTRLTVV.

This rearrangement joins TRBV27 to TRBJ1-1, with D maybe TRBD1 (6 bases). Trimming removed 0 bases from V and 1 base from J, with 12 bases in between. CDR1 and CDR2 (germline): MNHEY, SMNVEV (reference sequence). The CDR3 spans 16 residues. CDR3 loop: CASSLSSGARNTEAFF. The CDR3 DNA reads as TGTGCCAGCAGTTTATCGTCGGGGGCGCGGAACACTGAAGCTTTCTTT.

The chain couples TRBV6-1 to TRBJ1-5; D is possibly TRBD1 (6 bases). With 5 bases removed from V and 3 bases from J, the gap between germline ends came to 11 bases. The CDR3 is 14 residues long. The V gene's germline CDR1 is MNHNS and CDR2 SASEGT. CDR3 nucleotide sequence: TGTGCCAGCAGTTTCGGACAGACCAATCAGCCCCAGCATTTT. The encoded protein is CASSFGQTNQPQHF.

The chain combines TRBV11-2 with TRBJ1-3; D is possibly TRBD1 (6 bases). CDR1 is SGHAT, CDR2 FQNNGV, per germline. The CDR3 runs to 19 residues. Trimming stripped 2 bases from V and 5 bases from J, with 25 bases between. CDR3 in amino acids: CASSLLGGQSNVIRNTIYF. CDR3 DNA sequence: TGTGCCAGCAGCTTACTCGGGGGCCAGAGTAATGTTATAAGAAACACCATATATTTT.